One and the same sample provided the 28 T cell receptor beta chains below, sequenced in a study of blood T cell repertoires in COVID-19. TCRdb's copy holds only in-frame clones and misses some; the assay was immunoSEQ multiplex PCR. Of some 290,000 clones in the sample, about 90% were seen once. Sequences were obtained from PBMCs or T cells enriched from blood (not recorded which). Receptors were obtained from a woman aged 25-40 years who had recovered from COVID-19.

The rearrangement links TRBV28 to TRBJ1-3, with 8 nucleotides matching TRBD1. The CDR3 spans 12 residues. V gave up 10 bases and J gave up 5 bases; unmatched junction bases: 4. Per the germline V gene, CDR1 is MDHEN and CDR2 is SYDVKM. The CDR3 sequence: CATRTGRNTIYF. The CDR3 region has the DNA TGTGCCACCCGGACAGGGAGAAACACCATATATTTT.

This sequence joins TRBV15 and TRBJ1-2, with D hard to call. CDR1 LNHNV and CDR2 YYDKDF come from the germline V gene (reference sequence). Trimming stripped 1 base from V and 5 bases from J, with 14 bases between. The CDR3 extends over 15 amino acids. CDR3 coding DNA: TGTGCCACCAGCAGAGCCCCTGGCGGGTTATATGGCTACACCTTC. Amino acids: CATSRAPGGLYGYTF. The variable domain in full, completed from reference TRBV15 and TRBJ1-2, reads DAMVIQNPRYQVTQFGKPVTLSCSQTLNHNVMYWYQQKSSQAPKLLFHYYDKDFNNEADTPDNFQSRRPNTSFCFLDIRSPGLGDTAMYLCATSRAPGGLYGYTFGSGTRLTVV.

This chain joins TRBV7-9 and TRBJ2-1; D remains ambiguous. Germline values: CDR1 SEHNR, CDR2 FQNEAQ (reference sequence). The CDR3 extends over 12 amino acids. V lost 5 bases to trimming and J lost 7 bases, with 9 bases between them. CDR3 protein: CASSPNTNEQFF. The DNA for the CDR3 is TGTGCCAGCAGCCCCAACACGAATGAGCAGTTCTTC.

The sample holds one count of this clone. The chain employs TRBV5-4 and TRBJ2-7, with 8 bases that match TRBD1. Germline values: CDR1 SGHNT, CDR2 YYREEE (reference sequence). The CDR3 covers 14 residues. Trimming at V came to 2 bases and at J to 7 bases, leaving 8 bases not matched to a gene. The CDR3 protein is CASSFDRGSTEQYF. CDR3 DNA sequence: TGTGCCAGCAGCTTCGACAGGGGATCTACGGAGCAGTACTTC.

The CDR3 DNA follows: TGTGCCAGCAGCCGGGACACCGGGGCCTACAATGAGCAGTTCTTC. It translates to CASSRDTGAYNEQFF. This chain joins TRBV11-1 and TRBJ2-1; possible D gene TRBD1, 6 bases. The CDR3 covers 15 residues. Germline V lookup: CDR1 SGHAT, CDR2 FQDESV (reference sequence). Trimming cost V 5 bases and J 2 bases, with 13 bases left between them.

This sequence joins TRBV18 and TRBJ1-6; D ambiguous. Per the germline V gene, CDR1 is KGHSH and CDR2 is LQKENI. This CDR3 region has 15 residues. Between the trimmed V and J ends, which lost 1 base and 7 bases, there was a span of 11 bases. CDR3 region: CASSPQSQKNSPLHF. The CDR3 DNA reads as TGTGCCAGCTCACCACAATCGCAGAAAAATTCACCCCTCCACTTT.

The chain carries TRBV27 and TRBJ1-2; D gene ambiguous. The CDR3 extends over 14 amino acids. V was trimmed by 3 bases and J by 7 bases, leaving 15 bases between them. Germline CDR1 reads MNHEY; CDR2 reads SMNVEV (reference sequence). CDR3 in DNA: TGTGCCAGCAGTTTCACCCGAATAAGTAGTGGCTACACCTTC. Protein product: CASSFTRISSGYTF.

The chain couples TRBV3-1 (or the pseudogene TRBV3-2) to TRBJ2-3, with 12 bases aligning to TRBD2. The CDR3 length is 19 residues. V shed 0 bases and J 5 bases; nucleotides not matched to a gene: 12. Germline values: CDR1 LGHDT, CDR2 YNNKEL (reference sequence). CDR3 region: CASSQEGRSSGRAKDTQYF. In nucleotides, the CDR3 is TGTGCCAGCAGCCAAGAAGGTAGGTCTAGCGGGAGGGCCAAAGATACGCAGTATTTT.

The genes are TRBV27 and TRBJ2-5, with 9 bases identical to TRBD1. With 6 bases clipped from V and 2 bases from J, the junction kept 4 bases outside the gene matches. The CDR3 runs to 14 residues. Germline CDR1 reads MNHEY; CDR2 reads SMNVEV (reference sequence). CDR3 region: CASSVGQGQETQYF. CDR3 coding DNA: TGTGCCAGCAGCGTGGGACAGGGACAAGAGACCCAGTACTTC.

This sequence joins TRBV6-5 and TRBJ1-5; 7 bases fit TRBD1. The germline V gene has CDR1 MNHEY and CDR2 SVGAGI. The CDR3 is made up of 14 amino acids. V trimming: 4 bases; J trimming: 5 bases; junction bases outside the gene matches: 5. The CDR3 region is CASSSLGTDQPQHF. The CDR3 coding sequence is TGTGCCAGCAGTTCCCTGGGGACAGATCAGCCCCAGCATTTT.

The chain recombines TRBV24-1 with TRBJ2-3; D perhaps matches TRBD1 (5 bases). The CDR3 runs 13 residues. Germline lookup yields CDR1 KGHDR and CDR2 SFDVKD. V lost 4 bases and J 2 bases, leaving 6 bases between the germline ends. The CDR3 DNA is TGTGCCACCAGTGAAGGGGACACAGATACGCAGTATTTT. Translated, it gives CATSEGDTDTQYF.

The CDR3: CASSPGQGYTF. CDR3 nucleotide sequence: TGTGCCAGCAGCCCGGGACAGGGCTACACCTTC. The chain employs TRBV27 and TRBJ1-2; 7 bases fit TRBD1. In germline, CDR1 is MNHEY, CDR2 SMNVEV (reference sequence). This CDR3 comprises 11 residues. The V segment lost 6 bases and the J segment 8 bases; nucleotides outside the gene matches: 3.

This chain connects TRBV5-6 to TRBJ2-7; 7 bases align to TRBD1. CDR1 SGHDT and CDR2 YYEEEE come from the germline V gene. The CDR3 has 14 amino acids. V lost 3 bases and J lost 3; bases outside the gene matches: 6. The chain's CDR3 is CASSWGRDSYEQYF. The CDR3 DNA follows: TGTGCCAGCAGCTGGGGCAGGGACAGCTACGAGCAGTACTTC.

This CDR3 reads CASSSGTSGTDTQYF. The CDR3 DNA sequence: TGTGCCAGCAGCTCCGGGACTAGCGGGACAGATACGCAGTATTTT. J is TRBJ2-3 and V is TRBV11-3; the match to TRBD2 covers 12 bases. The ends lost 4 bases at V and 3 bases at J; junction bases unmatched: 2. The length of the CDR3 is 15 residues. Looked up from germline, CDR1 is SGHNT and CDR2 is YENEEA. Combining the CDR3 with reference TRBV11-3 and TRBJ2-3 gives the whole variable domain EAGVVQSPRYKIIEKKQPVAFWCNPISGHNTLYWYLQNLGQGPELLIRYENEEAVDDSQLPKDRFSAERLKGVDSTLKIQPAELGDSAVYLCASSSGTSGTDTQYFGPGTRLTVL.

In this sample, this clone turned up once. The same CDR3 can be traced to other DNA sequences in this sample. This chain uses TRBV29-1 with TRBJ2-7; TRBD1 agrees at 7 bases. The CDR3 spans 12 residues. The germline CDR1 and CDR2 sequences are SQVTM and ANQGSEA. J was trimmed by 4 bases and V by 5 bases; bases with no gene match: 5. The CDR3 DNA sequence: TGCAGCGTTAAAGGGGACAGTTACGAGCAGTACTTC. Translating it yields CSVKGDSYEQYF.

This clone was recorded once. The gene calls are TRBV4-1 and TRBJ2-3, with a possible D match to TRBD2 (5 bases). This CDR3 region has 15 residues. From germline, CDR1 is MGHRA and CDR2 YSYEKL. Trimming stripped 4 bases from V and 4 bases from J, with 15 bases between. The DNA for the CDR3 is TGCGCCAGCAGCCTTGGGAACGGGGTGCCAGATACGCAGTATTTT. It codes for CASSLGNGVPDTQYF.

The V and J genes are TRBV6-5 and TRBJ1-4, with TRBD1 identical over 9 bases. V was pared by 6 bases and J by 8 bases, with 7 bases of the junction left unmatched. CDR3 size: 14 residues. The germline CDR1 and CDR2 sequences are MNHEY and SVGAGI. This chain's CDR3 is CASSSGTGSEKLFF. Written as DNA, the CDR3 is TGTGCCAGCAGCTCCGGGACAGGGAGCGAAAAACTGTTTTTT.

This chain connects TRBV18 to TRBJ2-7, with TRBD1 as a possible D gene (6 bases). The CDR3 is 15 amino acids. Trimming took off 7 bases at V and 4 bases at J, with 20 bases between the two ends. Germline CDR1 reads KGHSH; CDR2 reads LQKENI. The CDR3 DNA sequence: TGTGCCAGCTTAGGGGAAGACAGGAACCGTTACGAGCAGTACTTC. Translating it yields CASLGEDRNRYEQYF.

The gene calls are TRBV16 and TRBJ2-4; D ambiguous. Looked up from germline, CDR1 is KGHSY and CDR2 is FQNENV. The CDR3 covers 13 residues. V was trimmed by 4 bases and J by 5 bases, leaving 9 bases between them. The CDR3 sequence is CASSPSLENIQYF. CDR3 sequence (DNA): TGTGCCAGCAGCCCCTCCCTCGAAAACATTCAGTACTTC.

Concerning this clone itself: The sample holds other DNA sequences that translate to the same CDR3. This CDR3 is CASNRGNQPQHF. Written as DNA, the CDR3 is TGTGCCAGTAACAGGGGCAATCAGCCCCAGCATTTT. This sequence joins TRBV19 and TRBJ1-5, with a possible D match to TRBD1 (6 bases). Trimming stripped 7 bases from V and 2 bases from J, with 6 bases between. This CDR3 is 12 amino acids long. Per germline, CDR1 LNHDA and CDR2 SQIVND (reference sequence). Full variable domain (missing parts from reference TRBV19 and TRBJ1-5): DGGITQSPKYLFRKEGQNVTLSCEQNLNHDAMYWYRQDPGQGLRLIYYSQIVNDFQKGDIAEGYSVSREKKESFPLTVTSAQKNPTAFYLCASNRGNQPQHFGDGTRLSIL.

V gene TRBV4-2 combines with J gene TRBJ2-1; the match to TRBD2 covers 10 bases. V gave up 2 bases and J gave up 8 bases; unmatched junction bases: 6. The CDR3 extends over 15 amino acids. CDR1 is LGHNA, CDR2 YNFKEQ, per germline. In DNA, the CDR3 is TGTGCCAGCAGCCAAACTAGCGGGAATGACGATGAGCAGTTCTTC. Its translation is CASSQTSGNDDEQFF.

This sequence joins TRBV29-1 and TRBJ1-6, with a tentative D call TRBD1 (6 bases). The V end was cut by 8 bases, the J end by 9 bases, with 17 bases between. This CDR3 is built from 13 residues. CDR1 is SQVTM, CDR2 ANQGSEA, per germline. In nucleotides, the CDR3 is TGCAGCCCTGATACAGGGAGGGGTTCACCCCTCCACTTT. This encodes CSPDTGRGSPLHF.

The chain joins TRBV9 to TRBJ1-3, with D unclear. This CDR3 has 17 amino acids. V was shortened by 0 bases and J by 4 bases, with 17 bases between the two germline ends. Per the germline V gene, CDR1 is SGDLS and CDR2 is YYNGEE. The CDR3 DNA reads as TGTGCCAGCAGCGTAGGACCGCTTTATTACAGAGGAAACACCATATATTTT. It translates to CASSVGPLYYRGNTIYF.

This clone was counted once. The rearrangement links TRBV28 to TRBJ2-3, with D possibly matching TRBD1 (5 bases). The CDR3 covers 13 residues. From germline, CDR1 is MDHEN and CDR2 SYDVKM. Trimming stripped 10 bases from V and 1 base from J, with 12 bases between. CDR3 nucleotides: TGTGCCATCATAGACAGTCGCACAGATACGCAGTATTTT. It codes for CAIIDSRTDTQYF.

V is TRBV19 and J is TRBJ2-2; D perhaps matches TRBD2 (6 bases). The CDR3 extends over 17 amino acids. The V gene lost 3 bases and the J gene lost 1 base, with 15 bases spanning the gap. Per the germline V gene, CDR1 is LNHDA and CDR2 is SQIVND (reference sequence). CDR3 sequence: CASSMGPGLRNTGELFF. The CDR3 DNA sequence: TGTGCCAGTAGTATGGGCCCGGGACTCCGGAACACCGGGGAGCTGTTTTTT.

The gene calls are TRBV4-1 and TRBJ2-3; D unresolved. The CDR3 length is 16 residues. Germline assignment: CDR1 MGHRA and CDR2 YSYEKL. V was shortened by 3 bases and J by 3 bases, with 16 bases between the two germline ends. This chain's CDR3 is CASSHMNRGPTDTQYF. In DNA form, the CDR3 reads TGCGCCAGCAGCCACATGAATCGAGGTCCTACAGATACGCAGTATTTT.

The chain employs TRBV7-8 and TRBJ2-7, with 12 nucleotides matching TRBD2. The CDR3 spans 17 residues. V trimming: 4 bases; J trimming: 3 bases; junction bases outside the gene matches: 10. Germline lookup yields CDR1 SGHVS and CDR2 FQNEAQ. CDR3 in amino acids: CASSSERLAGAYYEQYF. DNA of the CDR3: TGTGCCAGCAGCTCAGAAAGACTAGCGGGAGCCTACTACGAGCAGTACTTC.

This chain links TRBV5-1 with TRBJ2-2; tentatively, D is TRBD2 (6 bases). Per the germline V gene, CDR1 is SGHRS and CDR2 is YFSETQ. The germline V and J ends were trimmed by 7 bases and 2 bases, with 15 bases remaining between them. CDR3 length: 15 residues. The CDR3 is CASGPGTPNTGELFF. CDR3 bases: TGCGCCAGCGGCCCCGGGACTCCAAACACCGGGGAGCTGTTTTTT. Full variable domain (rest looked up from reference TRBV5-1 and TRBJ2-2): KAGVTQTPRYLIKTRGQQVTLSCSPISGHRSVSWYQQTPGQGLQFLFEYFSETQRNKGNFPGRFSGRQFSNSRSEMNVSTLELGDSALYLCASGPGTPNTGELFFGEGSRLTVL.